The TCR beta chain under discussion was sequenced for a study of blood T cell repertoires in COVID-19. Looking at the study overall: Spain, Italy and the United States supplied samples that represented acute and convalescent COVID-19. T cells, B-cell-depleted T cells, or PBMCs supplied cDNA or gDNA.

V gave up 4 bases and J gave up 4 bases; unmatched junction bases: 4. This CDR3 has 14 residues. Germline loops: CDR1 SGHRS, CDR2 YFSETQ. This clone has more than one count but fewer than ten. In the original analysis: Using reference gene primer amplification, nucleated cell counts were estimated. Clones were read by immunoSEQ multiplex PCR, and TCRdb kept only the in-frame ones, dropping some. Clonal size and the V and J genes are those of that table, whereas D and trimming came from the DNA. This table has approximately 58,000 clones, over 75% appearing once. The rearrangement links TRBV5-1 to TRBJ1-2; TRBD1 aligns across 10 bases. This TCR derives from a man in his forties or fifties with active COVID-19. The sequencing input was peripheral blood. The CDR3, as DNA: TGCGCCAGCAGCGGGACAGGGGAGATCTATGGCTACACCTTC. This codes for CASSGTGEIYGYTF.